This T cell receptor beta chain was recorded in a study of T cells expressing NK-cell markers. Study conclusions and caveats: Unclear, still, was the HCMV specificity of the expanded NKG2C+ T cell clones. Where several donors were concerned, these clonotypes also led the CD3+CD56-NKG2C+ fraction. NKG2C+ dominant clonotype frequencies in 6 or 7 donors were roughly 1.0-7.5% of CD8+ T cells.

cDNA encoding TCR beta was synthesized via 5'RACE template switching incorporating UMIs. TCRdb re-called the 5' RACE reads and catalogs CDR3 proteins one per entry, DNA excluded. The repertoire table contains about 410,000 distinct CDR3 sequences. Notes on this clonotype: Its cognate antigen is unknown.

There are 13 residues in the CDR3. Germline V gene data show CDR1 as SGHVS and CDR2 as FNYEAQ. Sequencing was performed on blood T cells: a sorted CD56 or NKG2C T cell subset, CD4+ or CD8+ T cells, or bulk PBMC T cells (not recorded which). This clonotype was obtained from a woman between 45 and 65 years old in good health. The genes are TRBV7-6 and TRBJ2-7; TCRdb's assignment of TRBD2 cannot be checked, as there is no DNA. CDR3 in amino acids: CASSLGGRYEQYF.